This T cell receptor beta chain is from a study of blood T cell repertoires in COVID-19. For the study at large: T cells, B-cell-depleted T cells, or PBMCs supplied cDNA or gDNA.

The protocol was immunoSEQ multiplex PCR, while the TCRdb copy is restricted to in-frame clones and leaves out a portion. This sample has fewer than 85,000 clones, with 70% to 85% found just once. The CDR3 is 16 residues long. The germline V gene has CDR1 SGHRS and CDR2 YFSETQ. J gave up 0 bases and V 3 bases, and 4 bases lay outside the gene matches. The sequencing input was peripheral blood. The chain couples TRBV5-1 to TRBJ2-3, with 10 nucleotides matching TRBD1. The receptor was isolated from a woman aged 60 to 75 with acute or convalescent COVID-19. CDR3 nucleotide sequence: TGCGCCAGCAGCTCGACAGGGGGCGTGAGCACAGATACGCAGTATTTT. Amino acids: CASSSTGGVSTDTQYF.